The sequence of this T cell receptor beta chain was determined in a study of neurological immune-mediated disorders. Comment on this clonotype: The antigen is unknown.

The CDR3 runs to 14 residues. The ends were cut back, 2 bases at V and 1 base at J, with 4 bases in the middle. Germline V gives CDR1 SGHRS, CDR2 YFSETQ. Notes on the study in general: HTLV-1-associated myelopathy had the most TCR clonal expansion, and multiple sclerosis had the least, less than healthy controls. No CDR3 amino acid sequences were shared by expanded clones across subjects, suggesting private repertoires in all groups.

Time point meaning: longitudinal time-point 2. 2 million PBMCs stored at -80 C were the source of the unsorted libraries. In every sequencing run, more than 170 million TCR-beta sequences were generated from 15-18 subjects. TCRdb ran MiXCR on the 5' RACE reads and lists one entry per CDR3 protein. The sample has about 90,000 distinct CDR3 sequences; over 10% are singletons. This clonotype originated in a female donor with HTLV-1-associated myelopathy (HAM/TSP). The sample taken for sequencing was PBMCs. This sequence joins TRBV5-1 and TRBJ2-6, with unresolved D. The CDR3: CASSFNSGANVLTF. The CDR3 DNA reads TGCGCCAGCAGCTTCAATTCTGGGGCCAACGTCCTGACTTTC.